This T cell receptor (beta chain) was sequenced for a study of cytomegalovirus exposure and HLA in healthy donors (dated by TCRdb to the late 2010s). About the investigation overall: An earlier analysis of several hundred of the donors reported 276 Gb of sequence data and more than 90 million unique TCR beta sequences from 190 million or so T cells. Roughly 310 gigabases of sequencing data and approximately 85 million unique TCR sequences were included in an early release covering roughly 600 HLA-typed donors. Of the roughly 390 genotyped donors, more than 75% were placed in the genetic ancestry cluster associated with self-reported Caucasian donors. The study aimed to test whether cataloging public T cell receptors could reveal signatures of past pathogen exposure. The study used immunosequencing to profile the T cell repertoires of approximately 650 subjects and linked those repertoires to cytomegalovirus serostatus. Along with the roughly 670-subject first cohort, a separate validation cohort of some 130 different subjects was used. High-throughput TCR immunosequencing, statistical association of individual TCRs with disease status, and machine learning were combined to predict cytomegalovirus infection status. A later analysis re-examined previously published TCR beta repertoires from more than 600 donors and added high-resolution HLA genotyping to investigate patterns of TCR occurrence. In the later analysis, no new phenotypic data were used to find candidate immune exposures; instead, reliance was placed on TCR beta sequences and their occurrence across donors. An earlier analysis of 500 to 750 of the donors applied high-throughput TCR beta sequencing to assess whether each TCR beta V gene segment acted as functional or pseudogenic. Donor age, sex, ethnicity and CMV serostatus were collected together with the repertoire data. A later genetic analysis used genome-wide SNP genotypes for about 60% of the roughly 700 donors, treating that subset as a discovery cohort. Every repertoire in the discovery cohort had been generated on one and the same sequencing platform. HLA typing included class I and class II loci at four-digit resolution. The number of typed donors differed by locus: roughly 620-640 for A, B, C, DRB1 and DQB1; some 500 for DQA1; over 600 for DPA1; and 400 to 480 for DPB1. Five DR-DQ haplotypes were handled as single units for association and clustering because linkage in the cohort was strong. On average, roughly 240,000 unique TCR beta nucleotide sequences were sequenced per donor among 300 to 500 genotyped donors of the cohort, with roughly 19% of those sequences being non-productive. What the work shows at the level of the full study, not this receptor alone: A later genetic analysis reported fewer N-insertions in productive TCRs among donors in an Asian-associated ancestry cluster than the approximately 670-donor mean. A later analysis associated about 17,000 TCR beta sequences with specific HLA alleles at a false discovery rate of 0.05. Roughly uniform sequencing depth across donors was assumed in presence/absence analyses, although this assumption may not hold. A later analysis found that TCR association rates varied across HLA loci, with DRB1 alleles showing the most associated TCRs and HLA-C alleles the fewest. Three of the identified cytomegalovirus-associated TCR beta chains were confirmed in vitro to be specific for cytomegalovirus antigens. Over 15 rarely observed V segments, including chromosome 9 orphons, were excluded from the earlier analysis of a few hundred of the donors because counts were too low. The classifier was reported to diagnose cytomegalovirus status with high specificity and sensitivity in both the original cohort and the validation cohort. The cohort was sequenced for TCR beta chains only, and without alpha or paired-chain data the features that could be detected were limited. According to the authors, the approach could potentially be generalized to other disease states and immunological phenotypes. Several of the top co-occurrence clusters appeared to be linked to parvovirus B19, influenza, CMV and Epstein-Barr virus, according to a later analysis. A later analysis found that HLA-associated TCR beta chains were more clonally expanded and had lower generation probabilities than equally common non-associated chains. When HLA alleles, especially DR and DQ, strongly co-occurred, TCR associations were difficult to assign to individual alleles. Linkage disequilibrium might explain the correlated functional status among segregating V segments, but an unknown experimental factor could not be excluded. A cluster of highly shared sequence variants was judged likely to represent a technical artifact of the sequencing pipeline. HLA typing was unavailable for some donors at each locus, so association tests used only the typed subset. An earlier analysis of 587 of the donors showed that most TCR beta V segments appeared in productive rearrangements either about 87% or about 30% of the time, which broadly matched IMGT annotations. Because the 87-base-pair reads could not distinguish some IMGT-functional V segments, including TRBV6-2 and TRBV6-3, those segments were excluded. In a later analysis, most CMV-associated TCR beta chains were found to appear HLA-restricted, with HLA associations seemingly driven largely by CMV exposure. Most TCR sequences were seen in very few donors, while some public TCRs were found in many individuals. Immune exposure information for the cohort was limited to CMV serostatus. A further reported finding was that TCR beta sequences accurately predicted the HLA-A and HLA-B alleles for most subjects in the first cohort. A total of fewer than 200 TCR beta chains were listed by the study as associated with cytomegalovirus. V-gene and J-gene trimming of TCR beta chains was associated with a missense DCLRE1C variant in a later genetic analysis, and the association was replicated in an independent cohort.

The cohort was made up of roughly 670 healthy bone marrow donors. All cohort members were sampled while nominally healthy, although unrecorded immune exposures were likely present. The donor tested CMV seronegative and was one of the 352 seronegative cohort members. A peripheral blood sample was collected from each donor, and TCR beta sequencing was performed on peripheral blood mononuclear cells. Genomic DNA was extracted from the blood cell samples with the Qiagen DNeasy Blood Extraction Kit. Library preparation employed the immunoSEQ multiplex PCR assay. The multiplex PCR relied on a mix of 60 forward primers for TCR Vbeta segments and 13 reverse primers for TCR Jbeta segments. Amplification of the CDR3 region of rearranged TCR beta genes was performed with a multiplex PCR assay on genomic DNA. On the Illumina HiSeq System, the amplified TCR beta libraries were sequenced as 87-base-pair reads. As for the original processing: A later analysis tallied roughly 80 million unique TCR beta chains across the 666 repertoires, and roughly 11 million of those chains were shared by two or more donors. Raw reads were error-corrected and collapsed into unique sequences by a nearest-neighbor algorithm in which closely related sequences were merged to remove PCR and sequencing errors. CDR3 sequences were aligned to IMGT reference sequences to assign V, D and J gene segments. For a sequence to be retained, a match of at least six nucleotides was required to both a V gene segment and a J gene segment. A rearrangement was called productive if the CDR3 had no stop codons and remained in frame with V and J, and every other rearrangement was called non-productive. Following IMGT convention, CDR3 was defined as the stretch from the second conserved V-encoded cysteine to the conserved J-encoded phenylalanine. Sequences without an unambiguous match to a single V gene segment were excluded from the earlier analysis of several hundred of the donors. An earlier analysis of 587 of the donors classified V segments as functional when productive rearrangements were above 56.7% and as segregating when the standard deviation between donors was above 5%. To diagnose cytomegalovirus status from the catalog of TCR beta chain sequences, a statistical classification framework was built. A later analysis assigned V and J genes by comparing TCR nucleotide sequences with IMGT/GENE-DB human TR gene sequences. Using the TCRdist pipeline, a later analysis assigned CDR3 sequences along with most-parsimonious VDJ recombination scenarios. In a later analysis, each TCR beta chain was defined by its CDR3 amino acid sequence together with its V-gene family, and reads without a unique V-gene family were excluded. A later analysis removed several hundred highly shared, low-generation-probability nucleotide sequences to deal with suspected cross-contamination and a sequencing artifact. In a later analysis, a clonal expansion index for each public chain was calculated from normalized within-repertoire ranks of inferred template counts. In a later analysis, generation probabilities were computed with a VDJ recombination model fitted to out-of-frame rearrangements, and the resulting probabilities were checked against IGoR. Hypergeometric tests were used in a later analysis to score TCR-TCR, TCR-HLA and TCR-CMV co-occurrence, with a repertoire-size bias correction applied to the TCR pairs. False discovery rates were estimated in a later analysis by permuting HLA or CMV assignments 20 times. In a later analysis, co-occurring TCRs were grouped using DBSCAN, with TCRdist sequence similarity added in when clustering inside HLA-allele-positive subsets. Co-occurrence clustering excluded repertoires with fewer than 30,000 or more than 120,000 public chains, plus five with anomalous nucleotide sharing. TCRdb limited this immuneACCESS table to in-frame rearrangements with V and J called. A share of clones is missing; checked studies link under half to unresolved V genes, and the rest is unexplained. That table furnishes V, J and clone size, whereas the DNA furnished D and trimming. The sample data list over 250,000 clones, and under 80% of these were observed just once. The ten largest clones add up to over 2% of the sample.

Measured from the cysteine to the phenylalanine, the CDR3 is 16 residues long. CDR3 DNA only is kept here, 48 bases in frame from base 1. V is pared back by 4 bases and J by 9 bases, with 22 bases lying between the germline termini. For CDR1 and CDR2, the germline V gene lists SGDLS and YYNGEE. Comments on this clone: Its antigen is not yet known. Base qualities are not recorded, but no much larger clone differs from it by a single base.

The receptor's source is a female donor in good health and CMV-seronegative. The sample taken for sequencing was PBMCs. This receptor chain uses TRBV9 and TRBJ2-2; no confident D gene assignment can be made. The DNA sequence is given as TGTGCCAGCAGCCCCCTTTCCCATCACGTGGCCCGGGAGCTGTTTTTT. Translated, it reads CASSPLSHHVARELFF.